The sequence of this TCR beta chain was determined in a study of cytomegalovirus exposure and HLA in healthy donors. Overall study context: Among the approximately 400 genotyped donors, approximately 81% were placed in the Caucasian-associated ancestry cluster.

The PCR used 60 Vbeta and 13 Jbeta primers. TCRdb's copy holds only in-frame clones and misses some; the assay was immunoSEQ multiplex PCR. The sample has around 170,000 clones; approximately 80% are singletons. The germline V gene encodes CDR1 MNHEY and CDR2 SVGAGI. CDR3 size: 15 residues. The trim removed 2 bases at V and 11 bases at J, leaving 12 bases unmatched. The TCR originated in a man in his 60s in good health and CMV-seronegative. The sample consisted of PBMCs. This rearrangement joins TRBV6-5 to TRBJ2-5, with TRBD1 matching 9 bases. CDR3 nucleotides: TGTGCCAGCAGTTACCGGACAGGGGACTGGAATGAGCAGTACTTC. Its translation: CASSYRTGDWNEQYF.